The text below deals with one T cell receptor beta chain. The CDR3 loop spans 12 amino acids. CDR1 and CDR2 from the germline V gene are SGHDT and YYEEEE. The V end was cut by 9 bases, the J end by 6 bases, with 12 bases between. As to time point: pre-treatment sample, taken before nivolumab and TIL therapy. Enrollment ran from October 2017 to early 2020. The source of the sample is a study of TIL therapy for anti-PD-1-resistant metastatic lung cancer. Study-level information: Tumor harvest preceded PD-1/PD-L1 blockade, followed by nivolumab treatment.

The libraries were made with immunoSEQ v3. The repertoire was sequenced with immunoSEQ multiplex PCR; TCRdb's copy has only in-frame clones and lacks some. The sample records under 65,000 clones, approximately 78% being singletons. This clonotype was sampled from a person aged 25-85 years with non-small cell lung cancer. Sequences were derived from blood, sampled at baseline. This chain uses TRBV5-6 with TRBJ2-2; D uncertain. The DNA for the CDR3 is TGTGCCACCCAGATGGGCGCCGGGGAGCTGTTTTTT. As protein: CATQMGAGELFF. Full variable domain (rest looked up from reference TRBV5-6 and TRBJ2-2): DAGVTQSPTHLIKTRGQQVTLRCSPKSGHDTVSWYQQALGQGPQFIFQYYEEEERQRGNFPDRFSGHQFPNYSSELNVNALLLGDSALYLCATQMGAGELFFGEGSRLTVL.